Listed below are T cell receptor beta chains from one sample, sequenced in a study of T cell responses to AZD1222 COVID-19 vaccine. Assay used: immunoSEQ multiplex PCR; TCRdb lists only in-frame clones, some missing. The profile shows tens of thousands of clones, approximately 90% of them singletons. Source: peripheral blood, taken 28 days after the second AZD1222 dose. Receptors originate from an adult who received the AZD1222 COVID-19 vaccine. CDR3s include the opening cysteine and the closing phenylalanine or tryptophan. Fields, in order: clone size, D gene, J gene, V gene, CDR3 protein, CDR3 DNA. A D gene is named only where the DNA matches it firmly. Clone size, where shown, is once, few, many, or a class for clones that have expanded.

NA | TRBD2 | TRBJ2-3 | TRBV7-2 | CASSILPGLRFSDTQYF | TGTGCCAGCAGCATCCTACCGGGACTAAGATTCTCAGATACGCAGTATTTT
NA | TRBD1 | TRBJ1-1 | TRBV29-1 | CSATTGGRDTEAFF | TGCAGCGCTACGACAGGGGGCAGGGACACTGAAGCTTTCTTT
NA | TRBD1 | TRBJ1-2 | TRBV4-1 | CASSPVRKQWTGIVYGYTF | TGCGCCAGCAGCCCCGTACGGAAGCAATGGACAGGGATCGTCTATGGCTACACCTTC
NA | TRBD2 | TRBJ2-3 | TRBV4-2 | CASSPGTSGTGSTDTQYF | TGTGCCAGCAGCCCCGGGACTAGCGGTACCGGTAGCACAGATACGCAGTATTTT
NA | NA | TRBJ1-2 | TRBV5-4 | CASSLDRSPYGYTF | TGTGCCAGCAGCTTGGACAGGAGCCCCTATGGCTACACCTTC
NA | NA | TRBJ1-5 | TRBV18 | CASSQTSRQNSNQPQHF | TGTGCCAGCTCACAAACCTCGAGACAGAATAGCAATCAGCCCCAGCATTTT
NA | NA | TRBJ1-5 | TRBV4-2 | CASSPTSTVINQPQHF | TGTGCCAGCAGCCCCACCTCGACAGTAATCAATCAGCCCCAGCATTTT
NA | TRBD2 | TRBJ2-1 | TRBV30 | CAWSVHGAGDNEQFF | TGTGCCTGGAGTGTACATGGAGCGGGGGACAATGAGCAGTTCTTC
NA | NA | TRBJ1-2 | TRBV15 | CATSRAGYVGGYTF | TGTGCCACCAGCAGAGCCGGGTATGTAGGTGGCTACACCTTC
NA | NA | TRBJ2-3 | TRBV3-1/TRBV3-2 | CASSQEFDTQYF | TGTGCCAGCAGCCAAGAATTCGATACGCAGTATTTT
NA | NA | TRBJ2-7 | TRBV6-2/TRBV6-3 | CASSYSYLQYF | TGTGCCAGCAGTTATAGCTACCTGCAGTACTTC
NA | NA | TRBJ1-2 | TRBV13 | CASSLGGVSGYTF | TGTGCCAGCAGCCTCGGGGGGGTTAGTGGCTACACCTTC
NA | NA | TRBJ2-6 | TRBV6-1 | CASSVRTGSSGANVLTF | TGTGCCAGCAGTGTACGGACGGGGAGCTCTGGGGCCAACGTCCTGACTTTC
NA | TRBD1 | TRBJ2-5 | TRBV27 | CASSPGKGAETQYF | TGTGCCAGCAGTCCTGGGAAGGGGGCAGAGACCCAGTACTTC
NA | NA | TRBJ2-7 | TRBV15 | CATSRGDGTYEQYF | TGTGCCACCAGCAGAGGAGACGGGACCTACGAGCAGTACTTC
NA | NA | TRBJ1-6 | TRBV2 | CASSERQTYNSPLHF | TGTGCCAGCAGTGAAAGACAGACTTATAATTCACCCCTCCACTTT
NA | NA | TRBJ2-3 | TRBV27 | CASSLWGASTDTQYF | TGTGCCAGCAGTTTATGGGGAGCTAGCACAGATACGCAGTATTTT
NA | NA | TRBJ2-7 | TRBV5-5 | CASSLGVASYEQYF | TGTGCCAGCAGCTTGGGGGTCGCCTCCTACGAGCAGTACTTC
few | NA | TRBJ2-5 | TRBV25-1 | CASSEWKFLRETQYF | TGTGCCAGCAGTGAATGGAAGTTTTTAAGAGAGACCCAGTACTTC
NA | TRBD2 | TRBJ2-5 | TRBV6-5 | CASTPSGGTQETQYF | TGTGCCAGCACCCCTAGCGGGGGGACTCAAGAGACCCAGTACTTC
few | TRBD1 | TRBJ1-1 | TRBV25-1 | CASTPGGSTEAFF | TGTGCCAGCACCCCAGGGGGAAGCACTGAAGCTTTCTTT
once | TRBD1 | TRBJ2-7 | TRBV9 | CASSQGQGRTYEQYF | TGTGCCAGCAGCCAGGGACAGGGGAGAACCTACGAGCAGTACTTC
NA | NA | TRBJ2-1 | TRBV5-1 | CASSSTGTEQFF | TGCGCCAGCAGCTCAACAGGGACTGAGCAGTTCTTC
NA | NA | TRBJ1-2 | TRBV2 | CASSEADRGYGYTF | TGTGCCAGCAGTGAAGCGGACCGGGGATATGGCTACACCTTC
NA | TRBD1 | TRBJ2-7 | TRBV7-8 | CASSPGTGYFYEQYF | TGTGCCAGCAGCCCCGGGACAGGGTATTTCTACGAGCAGTACTTC
few | NA | TRBJ1-3 | TRBV30 | CAWSLVTGNTIYF | TGTGCCTGGAGTTTGGTTACTGGAAACACCATATATTTT
once | NA | TRBJ1-2 | TRBV28 | CASSIPYRFSGYTF | TGTGCCAGCAGCATCCCCTACCGGTTTAGTGGCTACACCTTC
NA | NA | TRBJ1-6 | TRBV5-6 | CASSPRGGGSYNSPLHF | TGTGCCAGCAGCCCCCGTGGAGGGGGCTCCTATAATTCACCCCTCCACTTT
NA | TRBD1 | TRBJ1-2 | TRBV2 | CASTKNRGAGYGYTF | TGTGCCAGCACCAAAAACAGGGGTGCGGGGTATGGCTACACCTTC
NA | NA | TRBJ2-7 | TRBV11-2 | CASSWEGNNYEQYF | TGTGCCAGCAGCTGGGAAGGGAACAACTACGAGCAGTACTTC
NA | NA | TRBJ1-5 | TRBV9 | CASSSHSNSNQPQHF | TGTGCCAGCAGCTCACACAGCAATAGCAATCAGCCCCAGCATTTT
NA | NA | TRBJ1-2 | TRBV6-5 | CASSYNRGDGYTF | TGTGCCAGCAGTTATAATCGGGGCGATGGCTACACCTTC
once | TRBD1 | TRBJ1-6 | TRBV13 | CASSPTGRNSPLHF | TGTGCCAGCAGCCCGACAGGGCGTAATTCACCCCTCCACTTT